One sample yielded the 15 T cell receptor beta chains listed below, sequenced in a study of blood T cell repertoires in COVID-19. The data were produced by immunoSEQ multiplex PCR, yet TCRdb's version contains in-frame clones alone and is incomplete. Altogether around 300,000 clones are present, around nine tenths being singletons, with the ten largest covering approximately 7.5%. What was sequenced was peripheral blood. The receptors come from a woman aged 25 to 45 with COVID-19, enrolled during active disease.

This sequence joins TRBV30 and TRBJ2-4, with D perhaps TRBD1 (6 bases). The CDR3 contains 12 residues. Germline assignment: CDR1 GTSNPN and CDR2 SVGIG (reference sequence). V was clipped by 0 bases and J by 9 bases, with 9 bases between them. In nucleotides, the CDR3 is TGTGCCTGGAGTGTTCAGGGGTCCATTCAGTACTTC. It is translated as CAWSVQGSIQYF.

The chain recombines TRBV7-9 with TRBJ1-2; 7 nucleotides line up with TRBD1. The CDR3 contains 13 residues. The J segment lost 4 bases and the V segment lost 4 bases, leaving 3 bases of the junction unmatched. The germline V gene encodes CDR1 SEHNR and CDR2 FQNEAQ (reference sequence). CDR3 in amino acids: CASSSAGGYGYTF. CDR3 in DNA: TGTGCCAGCAGCTCGGCAGGGGGCTATGGCTACACCTTC.

The chain employs TRBV2 and TRBJ1-6; D remains unclear. The germline gives CDR1 SNHLY, CDR2 FYNNEI. V was trimmed by 3 bases and J by 5 bases, leaving 14 bases between them. The length of the CDR3 is 16 residues. The CDR3 DNA sequence: TGTGCCAGCAGTGAGGCCCTAGGACTAAATAATTCACCCCTCCACTTT. This sequence encodes CASSEALGLNNSPLHF.

The chain employs TRBV6-1 and TRBJ2-1; 10 positions match TRBD2. Trimming at V came to 3 bases and at J to 9 bases, leaving 11 bases not matched to a gene. The germline CDR1 and CDR2 sequences are MNHNS and SASEGT. The CDR3 covers 16 residues. Here the CDR3 DNA reads TGTGCCAGCAGTGATCAGGCTAGCGGGAGTCATTGTGAGCAGTTCTTC. Translating it yields CASSDQASGSHCEQFF.

The CDR3 DNA reads as TGTGCCAGCAGCCGGGTAGCGGGAGGCGGACACGGGGAGCTGTTTTTT. This codes for CASSRVAGGGHGELFF. The chain has TRBV9 and TRBJ2-2; TRBD2 aligns across 10 bases. The J segment lost 7 bases and the V segment lost 4 bases, leaving 10 bases of the junction unmatched. Germline CDR1 and CDR2: SGDLS and YYNGEE. This CDR3 has 16 residues. Full variable domain (remainder filled in from reference TRBV9 and TRBJ2-2): DSGVTQTPKHLITATGQRVTLRCSPRSGDLSVYWYQQSLDQGLQFLIQYYNGEERAKGNILERFSAQQFPDLHSELNLSSLELGDSALYFCASSRVAGGGHGELFFGEGSRLTVL.

This chain uses TRBV9 with TRBJ2-7, with 11 bases fitting TRBD2. The V gene's germline CDR1 is SGDLS and CDR2 YYNGEE. The CDR3 loop spans 13 amino acids. Trimming took 3 bases from V and 7 from J; bases not matched to a gene: 3. Here the CDR3 reads CASSAGLAAEQYF. The CDR3 nucleotides are TGTGCCAGCAGCGCGGGACTAGCGGCAGAGCAGTACTTC.

The J gene is TRBJ1-6, the V gene TRBV5-1; 7 bases are shared with TRBD1. J was trimmed by 7 bases and V by 4 bases; bases with no gene match: 5. Per germline, CDR1 SGHRS and CDR2 YFSETQ. The CDR3 runs 14 residues. CDR3 region: CASSEGQRNSPLHF. In DNA form, the CDR3 reads TGCGCCAGCAGCGAGGGACAGAGAAATTCACCCCTCCACTTT.

J is TRBJ2-1 and V is TRBV11-2; 9 bases align to TRBD2. This CDR3 has 18 amino acids. V trimming: 5 bases; J trimming: 2 bases; junction bases outside the gene matches: 13. CDR1 and CDR2 from the germline V gene are SGHAT and FQNNGV. This CDR3 is CASSIRELAGLTYNEQFF. CDR3 sequence (DNA): TGTGCCAGCAGCATAAGGGAACTAGCGGGCTTGACCTACAATGAGCAGTTCTTC. Based on the CDR3 plus reference TRBV11-2 and TRBJ2-1, the full variable domain is EAGVAQSPRYKIIEKRQSVAFWCNPISGHATLYWYQQILGQGPKLLIQFQNNGVVDDSQLPKDRFSAERLKGVDSTLKIQPAKLEDSAVYLCASSIRELAGLTYNEQFFGPGTRLTVL.

The V and J genes are TRBV2 and TRBJ2-2; no clear D gene. Germline lookup yields CDR1 SNHLY and CDR2 FYNNEI. This CDR3 comprises 13 residues. With 5 bases removed from V and 7 bases from J, the gap between germline ends came to 11 bases. The CDR3 region has the DNA TGTGCCAGCAGTCGTTCGTCCGGCGGGGAGCTGTTTTTT. Amino acid sequence: CASSRSSGGELFF.

A remark on this clone: Distinct nucleotide sequences in the sample also encode this CDR3. V gene TRBV24-1 combines with J gene TRBJ2-2, with TRBD1 matching over 10 bases. The germline V gene has CDR1 KGHDR and CDR2 SFDVKD. Trimming took 4 bases from V and 0 from J; bases not matched to a gene: 4. The CDR3 runs 17 residues. CDR3 DNA: TGTGCCACCAGTGACCCCGGACAGGGGGCGAACACCGGGGAGCTGTTTTTT. It translates to CATSDPGQGANTGELFF.

This chain connects TRBV24-1 to TRBJ2-1, with 9 bases that match TRBD2. In germline, CDR1 is KGHDR, CDR2 SFDVKD. J was trimmed by 9 bases and V by 4 bases; bases with no gene match: 12. CDR3 length: 16 amino acids. This chain's CDR3 is CATSEPGLARAREQFF. In DNA, the CDR3 is TGTGCCACCAGTGAACCCGGACTAGCGCGAGCCCGTGAGCAGTTCTTC.

The genes are TRBV3-1 (or the pseudogene TRBV3-2) and TRBJ1-1, with a possible D match to TRBD1 (6 bases). The CDR3 consists of 15 residues. Trimming removed 4 bases from V and 4 bases from J, with 16 bases in between. Germline assignment: CDR1 LGHDT and CDR2 YNNKEL (reference sequence). The CDR3 DNA reads TGTGCCAGCAGCCGCTCACAGGGAGGGGGCACTGAAGCTTTCTTT. Protein: CASSRSQGGGTEAFF.

The J gene is TRBJ2-3, the V gene TRBV9, with 14 nucleotides matching TRBD2. The V segment lost 0 bases and the J segment 2 bases; nucleotides outside the gene matches: 5. CDR1 and CDR2 from the germline V gene are SGDLS and YYNGEE. This CDR3 contains 18 residues. The CDR3 coding sequence is TGTGCCAGCAGCGTAGGGAGACTAGCGGGAGGGACCACAGATACGCAGTATTTT. It translates to CASSVGRLAGGTTDTQYF. The variable domain in full, completed from reference TRBV9 and TRBJ2-3, reads DSGVTQTPKHLITATGQRVTLRCSPRSGDLSVYWYQQSLDQGLQFLIQYYNGEERAKGNILERFSAQQFPDLHSELNLSSLELGDSALYFCASSVGRLAGGTTDTQYFGPGTRLTVL.

This chain connects TRBV7-9 to TRBJ1-5; 10 bases map to TRBD1. Losses at the gene ends were 8 bases for V and 2 bases for J; bases not matched to a gene: 6. CDR1 is SEHNR and CDR2 is FQNEAQ in the germline V gene (reference sequence). The CDR3 is 15 residues long. The CDR3 sequence is CASERTGGGNQPQHF. Written as DNA, the CDR3 is TGTGCCAGCGAGCGGACAGGGGGGGGCAATCAGCCCCAGCATTTT.

The chain couples TRBV24-1 to TRBJ2-7; unclear D gene. The V end was cut by 1 base, the J end by 5 bases, with 11 bases between. Germline-derived CDR1 and CDR2 are KGHDR and SFDVKD. This CDR3 is built from 14 residues. The CDR3 reads CATSDFNNRNEQYF. The CDR3 DNA reads TGTGCCACCAGTGATTTTAACAACCGAAACGAGCAGTACTTC.